The rows below give T cell receptor beta chains drawn from one sample of a study of shared clonotypes between healthy human individuals. Assay used: immunoSEQ multiplex PCR; TCRdb lists only in-frame clones, some missing. The table shows a few million clones, with approximately 90% occurring only once. The specimen was naive CD4+ T cells sorted from blood. The receptor set was obtained from a man between 18 and 35 years old in good health. Both conserved end residues are part of each CDR3. The D gene is left open where the match is weak. Size is omitted from some rows. Given values are once, few, many or a class for expanded clones.

clone_size	d_call	v_call	j_call	cdr3_aa	cdr3_nt
.	TRBD1	TRBV5-6	TRBJ2-5	CASSSPGQGWSEETQYF	TGTGCCAGCAGCTCCCCGGGACAGGGGTGGTCGGAAGAGACCCAGTACTTC
once	.	TRBV6-5	TRBJ1-1	CASSYSRDTEAFF	TGTGCCAGCAGTTACTCGCGCGACACTGAAGCTTTCTTT
.	TRBD1	TRBV19	TRBJ1-6	CASSTIQGFNSPLHF	TGTGCCAGTAGCACAATACAGGGGTTTAATTCACCCCTCCACTTT
.	TRBD1	TRBV18	TRBJ1-1	CASSPSQQGRTEAFF	TGTGCCAGCTCACCAAGTCAACAGGGGAGGACTGAAGCTTTCTTT
.	TRBD2	TRBV27	TRBJ2-1	CASSQGLAGALPQFF	TGTGCCAGCAGCCAAGGACTAGCGGGGGCCCTCCCGCAGTTCTTC
.	TRBD2	TRBV7-2	TRBJ2-5	CASSWDYPETQYF	TGTGCCAGCAGCTGGGACTACCCAGAGACCCAGTACTTC
.	.	TRBV28	TRBJ1-1	CASCVWGGTEAFF	TGTGCCAGCTGTGTGTGGGGGGGGACTGAAGCTTTCTTT
.	TRBD1	TRBV14	TRBJ1-2	CASSLLGTEIYGYTF	TGTGCCAGCAGCCTACTAGGGACAGAAATCTATGGCTACACCTTC
.	.	TRBV6-6	TRBJ2-7	CASTEGPNGYEQYF	TGTGCCAGCACCGAAGGACCAAATGGGTACGAGCAGTACTTC
.	.	TRBV7-2	TRBJ2-5	CASSLVVGNPWRETQYF	TGTGCCAGCAGCTTAGTGGTCGGGAACCCCTGGAGGGAGACCCAGTACTTC
.	.	TRBV25-1	TRBJ2-2	CASSPRTNTGELFF	TGTGCCAGCAGTCCAAGGACCAACACCGGGGAGCTGTTTTTT
.	.	TRBV6-1	TRBJ1-4	CASSVNRGYEKLFF	TGTGCCAGCAGTGTTAATCGAGGGTATGAAAAACTGTTTTTT
.	.	TRBV4-1	TRBJ2-5	CASRQDVQGGETQYF	TGCGCCAGCAGACAAGACGTACAGGGGGGGGAGACCCAGTACTTC
.	.	TRBV21-1	TRBJ2-5	CASSKTSGGQETQYF	TGTGCCAGCAGCAAAACTAGCGGGGGACAAGAGACCCAGTACTTC
.	.	TRBV7-8	TRBJ2-1	CASSSGAQGLGEQFF	TGTGCCAGCAGCTCGGGGGCTCAGGGGTTGGGTGAGCAGTTCTTC
.	.	TRBV18	TRBJ1-6	CASSPSQGPVSPLHF	TGTGCCAGCTCACCTTCTCAGGGCCCGGTTTCACCCCTCCACTTT
.	TRBD2	TRBV5-1	TRBJ2-5	CASKVVAGGPEETQYF	TGCGCCAGCAAGGTAGTAGCGGGAGGGCCGGAAGAGACCCAGTACTTC
.	.	TRBV29-1	TRBJ1-1	CSVQVAEAFF	TGCAGCGTCCAGGTTGCTGAAGCTTTCTTT
.	.	TRBV18	TRBJ1-3	CASSPSGLSSGNTIYF	TGTGCCAGCTCACCCTCGGGGTTATCCTCTGGAAACACCATATATTTT
few	.	TRBV5-6	TRBJ1-4	CASSFANGFGLFF	TGTGCCAGCAGCTTTGCGAACGGGTTTGGACTGTTTTTT
.	.	TRBV19	TRBJ1-1	CASSIRDNTEAFF	TGTGCCAGTAGTATCCGGGACAACACTGAAGCTTTCTTT
.	.	TRBV6-8	TRBJ2-7	CASYWGRGSYEQYF	TGTGCCAGCTACTGGGGAAGAGGCTCCTACGAGCAGTACTTC
.	TRBD2	TRBV10-1	TRBJ2-7	CASSDFVTTGPSGRVKWGFPDF	TGCGCCAGCAGTGACTTCGTAACGACAGGGCCTAGCGGGAGGGTGAAGTGGGGTTTTCCGGACTTC
.	TRBD2	TRBV7-2	TRBJ2-5	CASSPGTSGSGETQYF	TGTGCCAGCAGCCCCGGGACTAGCGGGAGCGGGGAGACCCAGTACTTC
.	.	TRBV7-9	TRBJ2-5	CASSIAVESQETQYF	TGTGCCAGCAGCATAGCGGTAGAATCCCAAGAGACCCAGTACTTC
.	.	TRBV6-5	TRBJ2-3	CASSPSKDTQYF	TGTGCCAGCAGCCCTTCAAAAGATACGCAGTATTTT
.	TRBD2	TRBV11-2	TRBJ2-3	CASSLVGTSDTDTQYF	TGTGCCAGCAGCTTAGTAGGGACTAGCGACACAGATACGCAGTATTTT
.	TRBD1	TRBV19	TRBJ2-5	CASSVTGSETQYF	TGTGCCAGTAGTGTGACAGGGTCAGAGACCCAGTACTTC
.	.	TRBV9	TRBJ2-2	CASSVAPGITGELFF	TGTGCCAGCAGCGTAGCTCCAGGGATCACCGGGGAGCTGTTTTTT
.	.	TRBV7-9	TRBJ2-5	CASSPTTIQETQYF	TGTGCCAGCAGCCCCACGACGATCCAAGAGACCCAGTACTTC
.	.	TRBV7-2	TRBJ2-5	CASSSSAGETQYF	TGTGCCAGCAGCTCCTCGGCAGGGGAGACCCAGTACTTC